Below, 32 T cell receptor beta chains from the same sample are listed, as sequenced in a study of T cell repertoires in cytomegalovirus infection. One entry per CDR3 protein, called by TCRdb with MiXCR from the reads. This sample carries about 180,000 distinct CDR3 sequences, 15% to 20% of them seen once, and the ten largest clones take approximately 25%. The sample consisted of CD8+ T cells from PBMCs. The receptors come from a human donor in good health (CMV status not recorded). Some clones in this sample may be carry-over from other donors' samples.

The chain links TRBV7-9 to TRBJ1-2, with 8 bases fitting TRBD1. V shed 5 bases and J 4 bases; nucleotides not matched to a gene: 9. The CDR3 extends over 15 amino acids. The germline CDR1 and CDR2 sequences are SEHNR and FQNEAQ (reference sequence). The CDR3 DNA reads as TGTGCCAGCAGCCTACCAGGGGGCAGAGGCTATGGCTACACCTTC. The encoded protein is CASSLPGGRGYGYTF.

The chain combines TRBV24-1 with TRBJ2-2; 8 positions match TRBD1. The V gene end was trimmed by 2 bases and the J gene end by 7 bases; junction bases not matched to a gene: 11. CDR3 length: 17 residues. The germline gives CDR1 KGHDR, CDR2 SFDVKD. The CDR3 protein is CATSDSPAWTGYGELFF. In DNA, the CDR3 is TGTGCCACCAGTGATTCGCCCGCCTGGACAGGGTACGGGGAGCTGTTTTTT.

This chain uses TRBV6-2 or TRBV6-3 with TRBJ2-1, with D perhaps being TRBD1 or TRBD2 (5 bases each). CDR1 MNHEY and CDR2 SVGEGT come from the germline V gene. The CDR3 sequence is 16 residues long. The V end was cut by 2 bases, the J end by 0 bases, with 11 bases between. CDR3 sequence: CASSYTVGDSYNEQFF. The CDR3 DNA reads as TGTGCCAGCAGTTACACCGTGGGGGACTCCTACAATGAGCAGTTCTTC.

The chain has TRBV6-2 or TRBV6-3 and TRBJ2-7; 7 nucleotides agree with TRBD1. This CDR3 has 14 amino acids. Germline CDR1 and CDR2: MNHEY and SVGEGT. The V segment lost 6 bases and the J segment 2 bases; nucleotides outside the gene matches: 7. This chain's CDR3 is CASSQDRKPYEQYF. CDR3 nucleotide sequence: TGTGCCAGCAGCCAGGACAGGAAACCCTACGAGCAGTACTTC.

The CDR3 DNA follows: TGTGCTAGCGCCTTGGGGGGTAATTCACCCCTCCACTTT. It specifies CASALGGNSPLHF. This chain links TRBV12-5 with TRBJ1-6; tentative D call: TRBD1 (5 bases). The CDR3 sequence is 13 residues long. V was clipped by 9 bases and J by 6 bases, with 12 bases between them. In germline, CDR1 is LGHNT, CDR2 FRNRAP. The entire variable domain, with the rest obtained from reference TRBV12-5 and TRBJ1-6, is as follows: DARVTQTPRHKVTEMGQEVTMRCQPILGHNTVFWYRQTMMQGLELLAYFRNRAPLDDSGMPKDRFSAEMPDATLATLKIQPSEPRDSAVYFCASALGGNSPLHFGNGTRLTVT.

A few counts support this clonotype. The gene calls are TRBV6-5 and TRBJ2-1; 7 bases match TRBD2. The CDR3 is 14 residues long. Losses at the gene ends were 4 bases for V and 7 bases for J; bases not matched to a gene: 7. Germline V gene lookup returns CDR1 MNHEY and CDR2 SVGAGI. The CDR3 DNA is TGTGCCAGCAGTTCCGGACTAGAAGGTAATGAGCAGTTCTTC. Amino acids: CASSSGLEGNEQFF.

The chain has TRBV12-3 or TRBV12-4 and TRBJ1-4, with 8 nucleotides matching TRBD1. V was clipped by 4 bases and J by 5 bases; unmatched bases: 6. The CDR3 length is 15 residues. CDR3 residues: CASSSGTGENEKLFF. The CDR3 coding sequence is TGTGCCAGCAGTTCAGGGACAGGAGAAAATGAAAAACTGTTTTTT.

The rearrangement links TRBV29-1 to TRBJ1-2; TRBD1 might be the D (5 bases). The CDR3 sequence is 12 residues long. CDR1 SQVTM and CDR2 ANQGSEA come from the germline V gene. CDR3 sequence (DNA): TGCAGTAGTTCCGGGACGGGCTATGGCTACACCTTC. This encodes CSSSGTGYGYTF. The variable domain in full, with the rest retrieved from reference TRBV29-1 and TRBJ1-2, is SAVISQKPSRDICQRGTSLTIQCQVDSQVTMMFWYRQQPGQSLTLIATANQGSEATYESGFVIDKFPISRPNLTFSTLTVSNMSPEDSSIYLCSSSGTGYGYTFGSGTRLTVV.

There are a few counts of this clonotype. The chain links TRBV6-2 or TRBV6-3 to TRBJ2-3; tentative D call: TRBD1 (6 bases). The CDR3 is 15 residues long. CDR1 and CDR2 (germline): MNHEY, SVGEGT. Trimming took off 6 bases at V and 2 bases at J, with 15 bases between the two ends. CDR3 nucleotides: TGTGCCAGCAGCCCCGGGACACCCAACACAGATACGCAGTATTTT. Its protein product is CASSPGTPNTDTQYF.

This rearrangement joins TRBV30 to TRBJ2-1, with TRBD2 identical over 10 bases. The CDR3 has 14 residues. From germline, CDR1 is GTSNPN and CDR2 SVGIG (reference sequence). The V gene end was trimmed by 8 bases and the J gene end by 4 bases; junction bases not matched to a gene: 8. CDR3 sequence: CAGKRGGVYNEQFF. CDR3 nucleotides: TGTGCCGGAAAGCGGGGGGGCGTTTACAATGAGCAGTTCTTC. Combining the CDR3 with reference TRBV30 and TRBJ2-1 gives the whole variable domain SQTIHQWPATLVQPVGSPLSLECTVEGTSNPNLYWYRQAAGRGLQLLFYSVGIGQISSEVPQNLSASRPQDRQFILSSKKLLLSDSGFYLCAGKRGGVYNEQFFGPGTRLTVL.

This clonotype has only a few counts. The rearrangement uses TRBV27 and TRBJ2-7; D tentatively reads TRBD1 or TRBD2 (5 bases each). This CDR3 is built from 15 residues. V was clipped by 6 bases and J by 0 bases, with 15 bases between them. Germline V lookup: CDR1 MNHEY, CDR2 SMNVEV (reference sequence). The CDR3 region is CASRASGGSSYEQYF. In DNA form, the CDR3 reads TGTGCCAGCAGAGCCAGTGGGGGAAGCTCCTACGAGCAGTACTTC.

This clonotype has only a few counts. The V call is TRBV29-1, the J call TRBJ2-7, with a weak D call TRBD2 (7 bases). The germline V gene has CDR1 SQVTM and CDR2 ANQGSEA. V was cut by 4 bases and J by 6 bases, with 16 bases left in between. CDR3 size: 13 residues. Here the CDR3 reads CSVGGGARGEQYF. The CDR3 DNA reads TGCAGCGTTGGAGGGGGGGCGAGGGGCGAGCAGTACTTC.

The rearrangement links TRBV28 to TRBJ1-1; 8 positions match TRBD1. Germline CDR1 MDHEN, CDR2 SYDVKM. Trimming took 8 bases from V and 7 from J; bases not matched to a gene: 12. CDR3 length: 14 residues. As DNA, the CDR3 is TGTGCCAGCTGGCAGGGGGCGCGTGGTGGTGAAGCTTTCTTT. Its protein product is CASWQGARGGEAFF.

The V call is TRBV6-5, the J call TRBJ2-7; D is uncertain. Germline CDR1 reads MNHEY; CDR2 reads SVGAGI. The V end lost 3 bases, the J end lost 2 bases, and 14 bases lay between the germline ends. The CDR3 contains 15 residues. This chain's CDR3 is CASSYGIGQTYEQYF. CDR3 nucleotide sequence: TGTGCCAGCAGTTATGGAATAGGGCAGACCTACGAGCAGTACTTC.

This clonotype was picked up a small number of times. The rearrangement joins TRBV12-3 or TRBV12-4 to TRBJ2-3; no definite D call. The CDR3 is 12 amino acids. Deletions cut 3 bases from V and 8 bases from J, with 9 bases between. The CDR3 spells CASSLTAFTQYF. In nucleotides, the CDR3 is TGTGCCAGCAGTTTGACGGCTTTTACGCAGTATTTT.

This sequence joins TRBV11-2 and TRBJ2-5; TRBD2 matches at 11 bases. The trim removed 5 bases at V and 5 bases at J, leaving 13 bases unmatched. The CDR3 spans 17 residues. Germline V gives CDR1 SGHAT, CDR2 FQNNGV. The CDR3 bases are TGTGCCAGCAGCAAGGAACTAGCGGGGGTCCGTCGGGAGACCCAGTACTTC. It encodes CASSKELAGVRRETQYF.

This chain connects TRBV6-2 or TRBV6-3 to TRBJ2-5; no firm D call. This CDR3 has 14 amino acids. Germline CDR1 is MNHEY and CDR2 is SVGEGT. V lost 4 bases, J lost 5 bases, and 14 bases lay in between. CDR3 sequence: CASSFTVVGETQYF. DNA for the CDR3: TGTGCCAGCAGTTTCACAGTAGTCGGTGAGACCCAGTACTTC.

DNA for the CDR3: TGTGCCACCAGCAGAGGCGGACCACCCCCAGATACGCAGTATTTT. Protein: CATSRGGPPPDTQYF. The chain employs TRBV15 and TRBJ2-3, with unresolved D. Germline V lookup: CDR1 LNHNV, CDR2 YYDKDF (reference sequence). There are 15 residues in the CDR3. V lost 1 base and J 4 bases, leaving 12 bases between the germline ends.

The CDR3 loop is CASNGGTGELFF. The CDR3 coding sequence is TGTGCCAGCAATGGGGGGACCGGGGAGCTGTTTTTT. J is TRBJ2-2 and V is TRBV12-3 or TRBV12-4; D might be TRBD2 (6 bases). V lost 7 bases and J lost 5, with 8 bases in between. The length of the CDR3 is 12 residues.

The V gene is TRBV7-6, the J gene TRBJ1-4; D remains ambiguous. Germline CDR1 reads SGHVS; CDR2 reads FNYEAQ. CDR3 length equals 15 residues. The V and J ends lost 1 base and 7 bases respectively, with 13 bases between them. In DNA form, the CDR3 reads TGTGCCAGCAGCTTAGGAGGTGAATCCCCTGAAAAACTGTTTTTT. It translates to CASSLGGESPEKLFF.

This clonotype has a handful of counts. The chain combines TRBV6-2 or TRBV6-3 with TRBJ2-3; D unresolved. The CDR3 contains 15 residues. Between the trimmed V and J ends, which lost 1 base and 1 base, there was a span of 9 bases. Germline CDR1 reads MNHEY; CDR2 reads SVGEGT. CDR3 bases: TGTGCCAGCAGTTACTGGATCCCCGGCACAGATACGCAGTATTTT. Amino acids: CASSYWIPGTDTQYF.

Only a few counts were recorded for this clonotype. The chain couples TRBV29-1 to TRBJ1-1; D is perhaps TRBD1 (5 bases). CDR3 length: 14 amino acids. Germline CDR1 reads SQVTM; CDR2 reads ANQGSEA. V was shortened by 4 bases and J by 1 base, with 13 bases between the two germline ends. The CDR3 sequence: CSVAQGGPNTEAFF. The CDR3 DNA reads TGCAGCGTTGCTCAGGGTGGTCCGAACACTGAAGCTTTCTTT.

The rearrangement joins TRBV27 to TRBJ2-5; a weak D match, TRBD1 (5 bases). CDR1 is MNHEY, CDR2 SMNVEV, per germline (reference sequence). CDR3 length: 14 residues. V lost 5 bases and J 2 bases, leaving 12 bases between the germline ends. The CDR3, as DNA: TGTGCCAGCAGTACCCGACAGACGCAAGAGACCCAGTACTTC. It translates to CASSTRQTQETQYF.

This clonotype occurred a few times. The chain recombines TRBV7-2 with TRBJ2-5; 9 bases match TRBD1. CDR3 length: 14 amino acids. The ends lost 5 bases at V and 2 bases at J; junction bases unmatched: 3. Germline CDR1 reads SGHTA; CDR2 reads FQGNSA. The CDR3 is CASSLQGAQETQYF. The CDR3 DNA reads TGTGCCAGCAGCCTACAGGGGGCTCAAGAGACCCAGTACTTC.

This clonotype was seen only a few times. The chain employs TRBV29-1 and TRBJ2-2; 9 nucleotides agree with TRBD1. CDR3 length: 13 amino acids. V was clipped by 6 bases and J by 5 bases; unmatched bases: 4. Germline assignment: CDR1 SQVTM and CDR2 ANQGSEA. CDR3 nucleotides: TGCAGCGTGGACAGGGGTCAGACCGGGGAGCTGTTTTTT. Its translation is CSVDRGQTGELFF.

J is TRBJ2-7 and V is TRBV6-2 or TRBV6-3; D perhaps matches TRBD1 (5 bases). CDR3 length: 13 amino acids. Germline lookup yields CDR1 MNHEY and CDR2 SVGEGT. Trimming took off 2 bases at V and 4 bases at J, with 9 bases between the two ends. The CDR3 sequence: CASSYHRQYEQYF. CDR3 bases: TGTGCCAGCAGTTACCATCGACAGTACGAGCAGTACTTC.

This rearrangement joins TRBV6-2 or TRBV6-3 to TRBJ2-7; D may correspond to TRBD1 or TRBD2 (5 bases each). The CDR3 length is 16 residues. Germline-derived CDR1 and CDR2 are MNHEY and SVGEGT. With 2 bases removed from V and 0 bases from J, the gap between germline ends came to 14 bases. The CDR3 coding sequence is TGTGCCAGCAGTTACCGGGACCTACGAAGCTCCTACGAGCAGTACTTC. Its protein is CASSYRDLRSSYEQYF.

The chain uses TRBV28 and TRBJ2-2, with D uncertain. Trimming removed 2 bases from V and 4 bases from J, with 17 bases in between. The CDR3 runs 17 residues. The germline CDR1 and CDR2 sequences are MDHEN and SYDVKM. The CDR3 nucleotides are TGTGCCAGCAGTTTAGAAGGTGCAGGAGCCCGCACCGGGGAGCTGTTTTTT. It codes for CASSLEGAGARTGELFF.

The J gene is TRBJ1-4, the V gene TRBV12-3 or TRBV12-4; D uncertain. Between the trimmed V and J ends, which lost 1 base and 8 bases, there was a span of 5 bases. CDR3 size: 12 residues. Written as DNA, the CDR3 is TGTGCCAGCAGTTTAGATTGGGAAAAACTGTTTTTT. Its translation is CASSLDWEKLFF.

The gene calls are TRBV28 and TRBJ1-5; unclear D gene. Germline-derived CDR1 and CDR2 are MDHEN and SYDVKM. Trimming took off 6 bases at V and 0 bases at J, with 9 bases between the two ends. The CDR3 loop spans 14 amino acids. The chain's CDR3 is CASSATDSNQPQHF. The CDR3 region has the DNA TGTGCCAGCAGCGCGACGGATAGCAATCAGCCCCAGCATTTT.

J is TRBJ2-1 and V is TRBV5-1; no firm D call. V was clipped by 4 bases and J by 0 bases, with 11 bases between them. CDR3 length: 15 residues. Germline lookup yields CDR1 SGHRS and CDR2 YFSETQ. The CDR3 DNA reads as TGCGCCAGCAGCAAGGCACAGAGCTCCTACAATGAGCAGTTCTTC. Its protein is CASSKAQSSYNEQFF.

This clonotype has just a few counts. V and J are TRBV4-3 and TRBJ2-1; no definite D call. V shed 0 bases and J shed 5 bases, with 11 bases lying between them. This CDR3 is 15 amino acids long. CDR1 LGHNA and CDR2 YSLEER come from the germline V gene. The CDR3 DNA reads TGCGCCAGCAGCCAAGATGGTCGGCAGGACAATGAGCAGTTCTTC. It is translated as CASSQDGRQDNEQFF.